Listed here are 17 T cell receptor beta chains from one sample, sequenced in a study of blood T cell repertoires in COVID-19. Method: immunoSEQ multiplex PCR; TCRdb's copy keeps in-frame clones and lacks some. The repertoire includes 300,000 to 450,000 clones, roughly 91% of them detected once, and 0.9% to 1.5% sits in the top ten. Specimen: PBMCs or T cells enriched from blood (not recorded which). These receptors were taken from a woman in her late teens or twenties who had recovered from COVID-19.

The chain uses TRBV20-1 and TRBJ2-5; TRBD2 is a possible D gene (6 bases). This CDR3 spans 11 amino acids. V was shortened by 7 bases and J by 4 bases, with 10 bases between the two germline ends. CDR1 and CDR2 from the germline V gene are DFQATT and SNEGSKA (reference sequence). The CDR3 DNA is TGCAGTGTCCTCGGGGGAGAGACCCAGTACTTC. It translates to CSVLGGETQYF.

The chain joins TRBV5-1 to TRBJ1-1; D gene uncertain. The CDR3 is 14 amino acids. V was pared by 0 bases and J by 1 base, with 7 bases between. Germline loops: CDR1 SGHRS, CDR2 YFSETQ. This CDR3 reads CASSLVAGNTEAFF. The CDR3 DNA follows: TGCGCCAGCAGCTTGGTCGCCGGGAACACTGAAGCTTTCTTT. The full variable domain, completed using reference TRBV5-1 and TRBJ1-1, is KAGVTQTPRYLIKTRGQQVTLSCSPISGHRSVSWYQQTPGQGLQFLFEYFSETQRNKGNFPGRFSGRQFSNSRSEMNVSTLELGDSALYLCASSLVAGNTEAFFGQGTRLTVV.

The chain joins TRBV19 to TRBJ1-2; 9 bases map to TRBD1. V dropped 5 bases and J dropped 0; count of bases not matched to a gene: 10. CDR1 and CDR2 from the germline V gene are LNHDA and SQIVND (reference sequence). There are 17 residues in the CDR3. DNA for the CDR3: TGTGCCAGTAGTGTCACAGGGGGCGCGGGGGCTAACTATGGCTACACCTTC. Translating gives CASSVTGGAGANYGYTF.

CDR3 in DNA: TGCGCCACAGGGGTAGGTGCCTATAATTCACCCCTCCACTTT. It codes for CATGVGAYNSPLHF. V and J are TRBV4-1 and TRBJ1-6; perhaps TRBD1 as D (6 bases). V shed 10 bases and J shed 2 bases, with 12 bases lying between them. The germline V gene has CDR1 MGHRA and CDR2 YSYEKL. The CDR3 runs to 14 residues.

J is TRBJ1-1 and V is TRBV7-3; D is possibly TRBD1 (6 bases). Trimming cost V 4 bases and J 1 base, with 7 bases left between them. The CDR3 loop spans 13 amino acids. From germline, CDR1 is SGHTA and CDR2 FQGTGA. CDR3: CASSSQGNTEAFF. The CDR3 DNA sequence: TGTGCCAGCAGCTCACAGGGGAACACTGAAGCTTTCTTT.

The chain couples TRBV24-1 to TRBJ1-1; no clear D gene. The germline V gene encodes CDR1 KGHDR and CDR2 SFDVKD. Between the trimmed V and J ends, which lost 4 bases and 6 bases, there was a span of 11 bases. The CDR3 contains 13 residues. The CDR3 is CATSDQTGAEAFF. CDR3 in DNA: TGTGCCACCAGTGACCAGACGGGAGCTGAAGCTTTCTTT.

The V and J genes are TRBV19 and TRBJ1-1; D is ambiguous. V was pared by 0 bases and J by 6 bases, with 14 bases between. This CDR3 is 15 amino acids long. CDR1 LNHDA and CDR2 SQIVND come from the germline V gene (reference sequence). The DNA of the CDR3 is TGTGCCAGTAGTATAGATCTGGGGAGTCGCGCTGAAGCTTTCTTT. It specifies CASSIDLGSRAEAFF.

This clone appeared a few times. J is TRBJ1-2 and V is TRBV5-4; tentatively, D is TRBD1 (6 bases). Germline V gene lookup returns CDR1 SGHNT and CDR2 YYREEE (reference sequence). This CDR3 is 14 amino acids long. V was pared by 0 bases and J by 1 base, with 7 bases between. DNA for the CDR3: TGTGCCAGCAGCTTGGGACAGGATAACTATGGCTACACCTTC. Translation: CASSLGQDNYGYTF. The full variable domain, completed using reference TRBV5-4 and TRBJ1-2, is ETGVTQSPTHLIKTRGQQVTLRCSSQSGHNTVSWYQQALGQGPQFIFQYYREEENGRGNFPPRFSGLQFPNYSSELNVNALELDDSALYLCASSLGQDNYGYTFGSGTRLTVV.

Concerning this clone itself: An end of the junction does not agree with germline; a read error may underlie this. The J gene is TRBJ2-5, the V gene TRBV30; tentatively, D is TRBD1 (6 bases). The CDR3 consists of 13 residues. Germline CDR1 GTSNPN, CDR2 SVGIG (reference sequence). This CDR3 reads CAWNSGTPESQYF. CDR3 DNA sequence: TGTGCCTGGAATTCGGGGACACCCGAGAGCCAGTACTTC.

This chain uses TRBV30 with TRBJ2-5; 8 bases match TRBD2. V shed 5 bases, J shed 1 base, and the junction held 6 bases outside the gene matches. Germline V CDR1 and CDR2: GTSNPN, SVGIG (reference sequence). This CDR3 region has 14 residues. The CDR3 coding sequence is TGTGCCTGGTGTCCTGCGGGGGGCCAAGAGACCCAGTACTTC. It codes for CAWCPAGGQETQYF.

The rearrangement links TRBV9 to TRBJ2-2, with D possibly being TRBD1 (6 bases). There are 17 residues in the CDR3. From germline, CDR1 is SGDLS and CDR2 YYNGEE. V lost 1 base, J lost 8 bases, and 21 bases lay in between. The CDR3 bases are TGTGCCAGCAGCGTATCCACCCCGACAGGCCATAGGGGGGAGCTGTTTTTT. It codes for CASSVSTPTGHRGELFF.

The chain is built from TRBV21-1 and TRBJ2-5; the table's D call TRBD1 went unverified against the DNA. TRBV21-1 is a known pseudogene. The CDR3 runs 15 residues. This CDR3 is CASSKVTETEETQYF. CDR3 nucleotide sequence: TGTGCCAGCAGCAAAGTAACCGAGACAGAAGAGACCCAGTACTTC.

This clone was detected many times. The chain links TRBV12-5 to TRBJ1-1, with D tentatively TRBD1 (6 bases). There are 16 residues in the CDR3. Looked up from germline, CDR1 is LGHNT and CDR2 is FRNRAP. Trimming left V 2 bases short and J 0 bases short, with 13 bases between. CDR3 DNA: TGTGCTAGTGGTTTGCCGCAGAGGGGGATGAACACTGAAGCTTTCTTT. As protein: CASGLPQRGMNTEAFF.

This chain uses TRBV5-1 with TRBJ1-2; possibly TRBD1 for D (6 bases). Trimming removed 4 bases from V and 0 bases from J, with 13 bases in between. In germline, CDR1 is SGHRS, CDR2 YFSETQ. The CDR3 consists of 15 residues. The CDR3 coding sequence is TGCGCCAGCAGCCTGGACAGCCTAACTAACTATGGCTACACCTTC. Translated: CASSLDSLTNYGYTF.

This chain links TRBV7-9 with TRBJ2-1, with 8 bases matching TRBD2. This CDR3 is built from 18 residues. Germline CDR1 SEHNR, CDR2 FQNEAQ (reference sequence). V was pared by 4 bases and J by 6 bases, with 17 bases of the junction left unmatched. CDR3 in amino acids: CASSSWGGAGAGFNEQFF. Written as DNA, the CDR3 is TGTGCCAGCAGCTCCTGGGGGGGAGCGGGGGCCGGATTCAATGAGCAGTTCTTC.

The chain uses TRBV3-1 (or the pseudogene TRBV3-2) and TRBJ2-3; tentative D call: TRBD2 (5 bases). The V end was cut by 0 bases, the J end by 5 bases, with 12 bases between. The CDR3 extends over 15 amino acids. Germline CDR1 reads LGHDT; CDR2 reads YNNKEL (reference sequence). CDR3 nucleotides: TGTGCCAGCAGCCAAGACGGGGTAGAGGTAGATACGCAGTATTTT. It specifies CASSQDGVEVDTQYF.

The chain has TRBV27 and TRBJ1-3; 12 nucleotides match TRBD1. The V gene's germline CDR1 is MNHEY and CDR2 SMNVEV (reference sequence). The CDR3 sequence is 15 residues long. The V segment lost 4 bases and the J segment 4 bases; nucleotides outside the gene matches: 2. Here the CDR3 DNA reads TGTGCCAGCAGTTCCGGGACAGGGGGCGGAAACACCATATATTTT. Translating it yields CASSSGTGGGNTIYF.